The rows below give T cell receptor beta chains drawn from one sample of a study of T cells in Graves' hyperthyroidism and ophthalmopathy. Each CDR3 protein is one row after TCRdb ran MiXCR on the multiplex PCR reads. Of over 300,000 distinct CDR3 sequences listed, around 14% are singletons. Specimen: blood. These receptors all come from a woman aged 55-70 years with Graves' hyperthyroidism. CDR3s include the opening cysteine and the closing phenylalanine or tryptophan. A D gene is named only where the DNA matches it firmly. Not all rows give a size; the values are once, few, many and, for expanded clones, a class.

>-|many|TRBV3-1|14|TRBJ1-1
TGTGCCAGCAGCCCCTTGGGGGGCGGCACTGAAGCTTTCTTT
CASSPLGGGTEAFF
>-|-|TRBV3-1|13|TRBJ1-6
TGTGCCAGCAGCCAAGGCCTCCAAGAACCCCTCCACTTT
CASSQGLQEPLHF
>TRBD1|many|TRBV7-9|13|TRBJ2-7
TGTGCCAGCAGCGGGGGATGGGACAGCGAGCAGTACTTC
CASSGGWDSEQYF
>TRBD2|-|TRBV12-3/TRBV12-4|15|TRBJ2-1
TGTGCCAGCAGTCCCTGGACTAGCGGACACAATGAGCGGTTCTTC
CASSPWTSGHNERFF
>-|-|TRBV12-3/TRBV12-4|12|TRBJ2-7
TGTGCCAGCAGTGGCTACGACTACGAGCAGTACTTC
CASSGYDYEQYF
>-|few|TRBV19|13|TRBJ1-5
TGTGCCAGTAGTATGACCCGCAATCAGCCCCAGCATTTT
CASSMTRNQPQHF
>-|-|TRBV19|13|TRBJ2-7
TGTGCCAGTAGTATCTACACAGGAAGAGAGCAGTACTTC
CASSIYTGREQYF
>TRBD1|-|TRBV12-3/TRBV12-4|13|TRBJ2-5
TGTGCCACCCAACCGGGACAGCAAGAGACCCAGTACTTC
CATQPGQQETQYF
>TRBD1|many|TRBV12-3/TRBV12-4|13|TRBJ1-1
TGTGCCAGCAGCTTTCGACAGGGGGCTGAAGCTTTCTTT
CASSFRQGAEAFF
>-|many|TRBV7-7|14|TRBJ2-5
TGTGCTAGCAGCCCCGGAGCCAGGGTGGGGACCCAGTACTTC
CASSPGARVGTQYF
>-|many|TRBV12-3/TRBV12-4|12|TRBJ2-7
TGTGCCAGCAGTTTTCTAGCGTCCGAGCAGTACTTC
CASSFLASEQYF
>TRBD1|few|TRBV28|15|TRBJ2-3
TGTGCCAGCAGTTCGAACAGGGGAGGCACAGATACGCAGTATTTT
CASSSNRGGTDTQYF
>TRBD2|many|TRBV29-1|17|TRBJ2-5
TGCAGCGTCGATGGACTAGCGGGAGGGCCGAAGGAAGAGACCCAGTACTTC
CSVDGLAGGPKEETQYF
>TRBD2|many|TRBV20-1|13|TRBJ2-3
TGCAGTGCCACTAGCGGGATGGTAGATACGCAGTATTTT
CSATSGMVDTQYF
>-|many|TRBV11-2|17|TRBJ2-7
TGTGCCAGCAGCCCCCAAGCGGCATCCCTGTCTCACTACGAGCAGTACTTC
CASSPQAASLSHYEQYF
>TRBD2|-|TRBV3-1|18|TRBJ2-1
TGTGCCAGCAGCCAAACCCTGACACTAGCGGGAGTTCGGGATGAGCAGTTCTTC
CASSQTLTLAGVRDEQFF
>TRBD1|-|TRBV7-2|13|TRBJ1-5
TGTGCCAGTAGTATAGACAGGGTACAGCCCCAGCATTTT
CASSIDRVQPQHF
>-|many|TRBV3-1|16|TRBJ2-2
TGTGCCAGCAGCCCGCGCGAATCCCCGAACACCGGGGAGCTGTTTTTT
CASSPRESPNTGELFF
>-|many|TRBV7-2|15|TRBJ2-5
TGTGCCAGCAGCCTCCTCCTGGGGGGGCAGAAGACCCAGTACTTC
CASSLLLGGQKTQYF
>TRBD2|few|TRBV7-9|17|TRBJ2-7
TGTGCCAGCAGCCAGGGACTAGCGGGAGTAATCGCCTACGAGCAGTACTTC
CASSQGLAGVIAYEQYF
>-|many|TRBV27|14|TRBJ2-2
TGTGCCAGCAGTTCACGCACGAACACCGGGGAGCTGTTTTTT
CASSSRTNTGELFF
>TRBD2|-|TRBV20-1|14|TRBJ2-7
TGCAGTGCTAGCCTAGCGGGAGGGATCTACGAGCAGTACTTC
CSASLAGGIYEQYF
>-|many|TRBV2|13|TRBJ2-5
TGTGCCAGCTCGGGGGACAGCCAAGAGACCCAGTACTTC
CASSGDSQETQYF
>-|few|TRBV11-2|17|TRBJ2-1
TGTGCCAGCAGCCAAGATCAGTACGGGAATGCCTACAATGAGCAGTTCTTC
CASSQDQYGNAYNEQFF
>TRBD2|many|TRBV28|16|TRBJ2-2
TGTGCCAGCAGGACACTAGCGGGAGGGTACACCGGGGAGCTGTTTTTT
CASRTLAGGYTGELFF
>TRBD2|many|TRBV19|14|TRBJ2-7
TGTGCCAGTAGTAGGGAAGGACTAGCGGAAGAGCAGTACTTC
CASSREGLAEEQYF
>-|-|TRBV11-3|13|TRBJ2-2
TGTGCCAGCAGCCTCCGGCACGCCGGGGAGCTGTTTTTT
CASSLRHAGELFF
>TRBD1|many|TRBV7-8|15|TRBJ2-7
TGTGCCAGCAGCCCACGTGAGGGGGCGGGCTACGAGCAGTACTTC
CASSPREGAGYEQYF
>-|many|TRBV11-2|14|TRBJ2-3
TGTGCCAGCAGCTTAGGGGTCAGCACAGATACGCAGTATTTT
CASSLGVSTDTQYF
>-|-|TRBV20-1|12|TRBJ2-3
TGCAGTGTCCCGGAGGGGGCAGATACGCAGTATTTT
CSVPEGADTQYF
>TRBD2|few|TRBV10-3|18|TRBJ2-1
TGTGCCATCAGTGGACTAGCGGGAGGGCTAAGCTCCTACAATGAGCAGTTCTTC
CAISGLAGGLSSYNEQFF
>-|few|TRBV7-8|13|TRBJ2-2
TGTGCCAGCAGCCCCCCCCCTCCCGGGGAGCTGTTTTTT
CASSPPPPGELFF
>TRBD1|many|TRBV10-3|14|TRBJ1-5
TGTGCCATCAGTGGTGGGACAGGGGATCAGCCCCAGCATTTT
CAISGGTGDQPQHF
>-|many|TRBV3-1|14|TRBJ2-1
TGTGCCAGCAGCCTCGGGGTAGCGGACAATGAGCAGTTCTTC
CASSLGVADNEQFF
>-|-|TRBV18|14|TRBJ2-7
TGTGCCAGCTCACCACAGACGGGGGACTACGAGCAGTACTTC
CASSPQTGDYEQYF
>-|many|TRBV24-1|14|TRBJ2-2
TGTGCCACCAGTCGGGAGTGGGGCACCGGGGAGCTGTTTTTT
CATSREWGTGELFF
>TRBD1|many|TRBV20-1|14|TRBJ2-1
TGCAGTGCCCCTACAGGGGGTGGCTACAATGAGCAGTTCTTC
CSAPTGGGYNEQFF
>-|-|TRBV7-9|11|TRBJ2-1
TGTGCCAGCAGCTACTACGGTGAGCAGTTCTTC
CASSYYGEQFF
>TRBD2|few|TRBV12-3/TRBV12-4|17|TRBJ2-2
TGTGCCAGCAGCCAAACTAGCGGGAGGCCGGGCGCCGGGGAGCTGTTTTTT
CASSQTSGRPGAGELFF
>TRBD2|-|TRBV7-9|18|TRBJ2-4
TGTGCCAGCAGCTTAGTTGCGGGAGGCCCTCTCGGGAAGAACATTCAGTACTTC
CASSLVAGGPLGKNIQYF
>TRBD2|-|TRBV11-2|13|TRBJ2-1
TGTGCCAGCAGCAGAGAGGGAGCGGGACCCCAGTTCTTC
CASSREGAGPQFF
>-|-|TRBV5-1|13|TRBJ2-1
TGCGCCAGCAGCTATGGGACATACAATGAGCAGTTCTTC
CASSYGTYNEQFF
>-|many|TRBV12-3/TRBV12-4|13|TRBJ1-6
TGTGCCAGCAGCCCCCAGGGGAATTCACCCCTCCACTTT
CASSPQGNSPLHF
>-|many|TRBV12-3/TRBV12-4|13|TRBJ1-1
TGTGCCAGCAGTTTTGGGCAGGGTACTGAAGCTTTCTTT
CASSFGQGTEAFF
>-|few|TRBV19|15|TRBJ1-2
TGTGCCAGTAGTATTCGGGGCCAGGGCGGCTATGGCTACACCTTC
CASSIRGQGGYGYTF
>-|many|TRBV28|12|TRBJ2-7
TGTGCCAGCAGTTTATATGGCTACGAGCAGTACTTC
CASSLYGYEQYF
>-|few|TRBV3-1|15|TRBJ1-1
TGTGCCAGCAGCCAAAACGGGGCCCTGAACACTGAAGCTTTCTTT
CASSQNGALNTEAFF
>-|-|TRBV7-2|15|TRBJ1-5
TGTGCCAGCAGCTCCATCACCGGGAGAGGTCAGCCCCAGCATTTT
CASSSITGRGQPQHF
>-|many|TRBV29-1|13|TRBJ1-2
TGCAGCGTTGGGACCTCTCTTAACTATGGCTACACCTTC
CSVGTSLNYGYTF
>-|few|TRBV19|15|TRBJ2-5
TGTGCCAGTAGTATATACGCGGGGGCACAAGAGACCCAGTACTTC
CASSIYAGAQETQYF
>-|many|TRBV3-1|12|TRBJ2-5
TGTGCCAGCAGCCAAACAGGAGGGACCCAGTACTTC
CASSQTGGTQYF